The rows below give T cell receptor beta chains drawn from one sample of a study of shared clonotypes between healthy human individuals. Using immunoSEQ multiplex PCR, the repertoire was profiled, and TCRdb retains in-frame clones only, with some absent. The table includes 2 million to 3 million clones, over 85% detected once. Sequencing used naive CD4+ T cells from PBMCs. These receptors were taken from a young man in good health. Some clones in this sample may be carry-over from other donors' samples. CDR3s include the opening cysteine and the closing phenylalanine or tryptophan. A clone size is listed for some rows: how often the clone was seen (once, few, many), or a class if it is expanded.

v_call clone_size cdr3_aa
TRBV2 . CASSRDTLSGANVLTF
TRBV5-4 . CASSLGMQGGETQYF
TRBV18 . CASSLKDSNTGELFF
TRBV4-1 . CASGGPGDTQYF
TRBV6-6 . CASSSQGAAGNTIYF
TRBV5-8 once CASSWNRGPGQPQHF
TRBV6-1 . CASSGRGTPSNQPQHF
TRBV11-3 . CASSLEGLNTGELFF
TRBV7-9 . CASSLWGAGSYNEQFF
TRBV7-8 once CASSLDLIQGPYEQYF
TRBV5-4 . CASSPRTGIREQYF
TRBV9 . CASSPRGGSGTEAFF
TRBV7-9 . CASKNGTKNEQFF
TRBV5-5 . CASSLERIHEQYF
TRBV5-1 . CASSLEGGAYQPQHF
TRBV28 . CASSLGTSGNTIYF
TRBV2 . CASSPGQGSSYEQYF
TRBV30 . CAWSVRSGSGEQYF
TRBV19 . CASSFLDREGGYTF
TRBV5-1 . CASSRGDRGSPEGLRLEQYF
TRBV7-2 . CASSLAGLSWETQYF
TRBV7-9 . CASSPFGFRQGGNTIYF
TRBV5-6 . CASSFRDRDTYGYTF
TRBV6-6 . CASTTAGAAFF
TRBV10-3 . CAIREGSYEQYF
TRBV6-5 once CASSTGQVAYNEQFF
TRBV30 . CASRGDSSGANVLTF
TRBV13 . CASSLGGRGPEKLFF
TRBV7-9 . CASSLGIAATQYF
TRBV28 . CASSHQGVGGEKLFF
TRBV7-3 . CASSASRRGEQYF
TRBV5-1 . CASSLFRASGDTQYF
TRBV7-8 . CASTSSNRPYEQYF
TRBV7-9 once CASSYTSGGELFF
TRBV18 . CASSPARDDNEQFF
TRBV5-1 . CASSLRRPASGSHEQYF
TRBV7-9 once CASSPRTDMNTEAFF
TRBV9 few CASSPQGAQSTEAFF
TRBV6-1 . CASSEGGVGGYEQYF
TRBV12-5 . CASGLSPSTEQFF
TRBV6-5 . CASSYSIRTANYGYTF
TRBV4-1 . CASSQERTSGEYEQYF
TRBV2 . CASRAGGEYTEAFF
TRBV5-4 . CASSLGEGGELFF
TRBV11-2 . CASSSLLRQGQYF
TRBV7-3 . CASSLERRSPLHF
TRBV11-2 . CASSLYRKAYGYTF
TRBV4-1 . CASSRDRGSGQPQHF
TRBV30 once CAWSEGWDSNQPQHF
TRBV28 . CASSWSYNEQFF
TRBV7-3 . CASLGRTSGRADYEQYF
TRBV19 . CASRGKGAMNTGELFF
TRBV6-1 . CASSERDVGTGTYEQYF
TRBV2 . CASRNRLPLHF
TRBV6-1 . CASKNIAGSYNEQFF
TRBV5-1 . CASSFTGVGEQYF
TRBV7-3 few CASSLSRTQRYGYTF
TRBV5-1 . CASSPTTGNEKLFF
TRBV15 . CATSRVWGSNTEAFF
TRBV6-1 . CASSERGGTTEAFF